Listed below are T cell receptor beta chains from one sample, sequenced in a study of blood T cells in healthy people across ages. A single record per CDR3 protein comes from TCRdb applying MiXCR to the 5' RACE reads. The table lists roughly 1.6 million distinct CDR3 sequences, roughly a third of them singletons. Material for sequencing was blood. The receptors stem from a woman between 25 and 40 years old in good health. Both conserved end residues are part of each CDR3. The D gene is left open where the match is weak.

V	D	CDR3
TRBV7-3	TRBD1	CASSQDRFSETQYF
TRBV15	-	CATSREWGRGYNEQFF
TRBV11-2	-	CASSSLVRGTNEKLFF
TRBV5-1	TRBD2	CASSLGTSMQETQYF
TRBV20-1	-	CSANSDRTPYGYTF
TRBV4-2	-	CASSQNSRGTDYEQYF
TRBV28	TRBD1	CASSPGDSYNTGELFF
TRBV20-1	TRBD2	CSATNSGRFSYEQYF
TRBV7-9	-	CASREGTGTYEQYF
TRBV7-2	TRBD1	CASSWDRGHYNEQFF
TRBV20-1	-	CSAREGGAVQPQHF
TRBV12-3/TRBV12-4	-	CASSLRGYYGYTF
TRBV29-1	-	CSVDAGRTDTQYF
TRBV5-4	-	CASSSGGDIYNEQFF
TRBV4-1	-	CASSHQTGYEQFF
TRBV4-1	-	CASSHLTGTHEQYF
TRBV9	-	CASSAKRAGSSYEQYF
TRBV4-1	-	CASSQELGGSRQPQHF
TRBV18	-	CASSPRGAAWEQYF
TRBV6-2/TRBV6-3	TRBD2	CASSSGGRAENEQYF
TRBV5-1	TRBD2	CASSRTSLADTQYF
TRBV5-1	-	CASSLYPGQQETQYF
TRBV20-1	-	CSARDPSSAGGPHEQYF
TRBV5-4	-	CASSWEGAKQETQYF
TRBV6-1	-	CASSETGSTEAFF
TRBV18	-	CASSPGEYLQETQYF
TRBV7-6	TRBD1	CASSNPGTGTEQYF
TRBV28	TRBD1	CASSFVPGQGARSTDTQYF
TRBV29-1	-	CSGGEGSAEAFF
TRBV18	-	CASSRTGEETQYF
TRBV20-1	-	CSARDNVRNQPQHF
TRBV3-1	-	CASSLPGNNTF
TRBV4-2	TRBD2	CASSPAGVKNTQYF
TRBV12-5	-	CASGLSLNNEQFF
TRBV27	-	CASSLPPGVGGLHEQFF
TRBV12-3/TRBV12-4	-	CASSSGSPYEQYF
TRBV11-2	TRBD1	CASSLPLGGRVETQYF
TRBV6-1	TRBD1	CAIVDRGYEQYF
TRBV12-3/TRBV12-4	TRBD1	CASSFGGQFPYEQYF
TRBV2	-	CASSEARARDANYGYTF